This T cell receptor (beta chain) was documented in a study of T cell changes during pregnancy in multiple sclerosis. Repertoires were generated with immunoSEQ multiplex PCR, while TCRdb's copy carries only in-frame clones and drops some. In the table there are tens of thousands of clones, 85% to 95% of which are singletons. The CDR3 contains 16 residues. V lost 4 bases, J lost 0 bases, and 4 bases stayed unmatched. The germline V gene encodes CDR1 MNHNS and CDR2 SASEGT. The receptor was isolated from a female donor with multiple sclerosis, enrolled in a pregnancy study. The V and J genes are TRBV6-1 and TRBJ1-3, with 9 bases that match TRBD1. This sample comprised peripheral blood, obtained in the third trimester of pregnancy. The CDR3 region has the DNA TGTGCCAGCAGTGCCGCGACAGGGGGCTCTGGAAACACCATATATTTT. It yields the protein CASSAATGGSGNTIYF.